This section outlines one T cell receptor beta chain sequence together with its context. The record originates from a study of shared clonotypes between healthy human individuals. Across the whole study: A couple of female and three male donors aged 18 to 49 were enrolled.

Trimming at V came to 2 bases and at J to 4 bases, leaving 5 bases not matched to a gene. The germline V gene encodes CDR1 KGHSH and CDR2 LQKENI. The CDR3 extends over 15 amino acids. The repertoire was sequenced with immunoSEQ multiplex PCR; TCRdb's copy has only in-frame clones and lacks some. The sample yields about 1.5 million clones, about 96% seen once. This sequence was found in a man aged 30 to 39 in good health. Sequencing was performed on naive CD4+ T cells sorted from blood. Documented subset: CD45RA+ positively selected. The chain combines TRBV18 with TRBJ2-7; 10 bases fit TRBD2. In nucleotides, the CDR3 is TGTGCCAGCTCACCAGCGTTAGCGGGAGGTTACGAGCAGTACTTC. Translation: CASSPALAGGYEQYF.